Here is one T cell receptor beta chain with its context. The target antigen is unknown. Data came from immunoSEQ multiplex PCR; TCRdb stores just in-frame clones and leaves some out. Of 75,000 to 100,000 clones listed, roughly 91% are singletons. The CDR3 spans 14 residues. With 6 bases removed from V and 5 bases from J, the gap between germline ends came to 13 bases. Germline loops: CDR1 MNHEY, CDR2 SVGAGI. This sample was included in a study of graft-versus-host responses after intestinal transplantation. Turning to the study itself: Once they had received anti-thymocyte globulin induction, all recipients took tacrolimus and steroids for approximately 3 years.

The TCR comes from a human donor who was the organ donor for an intestinal transplant. Here the sequenced sample was unstimulated CD4+ T cells sorted from spleen or lymph node cells, taken before transplant. This chain connects TRBV6-5 to TRBJ2-2; a weak D match, TRBD2 (6 bases). The CDR3 spells CASRARRGTGELFF. Here the CDR3 DNA reads TGTGCCAGCAGGGCCCGCCGGGGGACCGGGGAGCTGTTTTTT.